The present T cell receptor beta chain was sequenced within a study of CD8+CD57+ T cells in acquired aplastic anemia (dated by TCRdb to the late 2010s). With regard to the full study: On average, sorted CD4+ and CD8+ cells yielded around 3.4 ug of extracted DNA, with a range of roughly 0.18 to 27.4 ug. Healthy donor samples averaged approximately 9.8 million reads for CD4+ and about 12 million for CD8+ cells.

TCR beta VDJ combination and CDR3 sequence profiling used genomic DNA as the template. An Illumina HiSeq 2000 was the platform used for TCR repertoire sequencing. Turning to the authors' computational methods: Repertoires were assessed using TRBV/TRBJ rearrangement plots, CDR3 size and DJ length profiles, and Simpson's diversity index. The most abundant DNA sequence in the deep sequencing data was defined as the immunodominant clone. CDR3 amino acid sequences were screened for sharing across subjects and compared with published repertoires and the VDJdb database. TCRdb itself trimmed the public reads at Q25 with fastp, ran MiXCR and retained productive beta chains. Each record represents a unique CDR3 protein, reported with the most common genes and DNA among its rows. These V and J calls derive from TCRdb rather than the authors' analysis. The sample profile shows about 68,000 distinct CDR3 sequences; 50% to 55% of them were found once. About 8.3% of the sample is in the top ten clones.

Broader findings and caveats from the paper: CD8+ Simpson's diversity did not differ significantly between patients and healthy controls (P=0.060). Around 28 CD8+ CDR3 sequences were found to be shared between patients and controls, but these sequences appeared to be highly expressed in patients and within the immunodominant clones of the patients.

TCR repertoires of sorted CD4+ and CD8+ blood T cells from severe aplastic anemia patients and healthy subjects were deep-sequenced in the study. Ficoll-Paque density gradient centrifugation was used to isolate peripheral blood mononuclear cells. Before DNA extraction, CD4+ and CD8+ T cells were sorted with FACS or magnetic beads. As concerns this clonotype: Its specific antigen is unknown. No base-level quality is on record; no much larger clone is a single base apart.

The clonotype originates from a human donor in good health, serving as a control. The sequenced material came from sorted CD4+, CD8+, or CD8+CD57+ T cells (not recorded which) from PBMCs.

CDR3 protein: CASSRGWGRMSEQYF. The DNA is TGCGCCAGCAGCCGGGGATGGGGCAGGATGTCCGAGCAGTACTTC. This chain joins TRBV4-1 to TRBJ2-7; the D gene is perhaps TRBD1, on 5 matching bases. Counted from cysteine to phenylalanine, this CDR3 has 15 amino acids. Only the CDR3 portion is preserved as DNA: 45 bases, with reading frame beginning at the first base. Reading the germline V gene gives CDR1 MGHRA and CDR2 YSYEKL. V and J are truncated by 4 bases and 6 bases respectively, leaving an intervening sequence of 19 bases.